The source of this T cell receptor (beta chain) is a study of beta chain features in type 1 diabetes (dated by TCRdb to 2016 to 2018). Study-level background: Patients and healthy donors did not differ in mean age, gender distribution, total cell number or subset yield. Across all samples, about 110 million sorted cells were examined, and cell number per subset correlated strongly with RNA yield. Regulatory and stem cell-like memory subsets were obtained from only 8 patients and about eight healthy donors, while naive and central memory subsets were obtained from all 30 or so donors. The study compared TCRB repertoires of sorted circulating CD4+ T cell subsets between recently diagnosed type 1 diabetes patients and matched healthy donors.

From each donor, a single peripheral blood sample of 100 to 150 mL on average was drawn into heparinised tubes. Using a panel that included CD45RO, CCR7, CD25, CD127, CD95 and CD27, naive, central memory, regulatory and stem cell-like memory CD4+ T cells were sorted on a BD FACSAria II. A purity above 95% was achieved for all sorted populations. PBMCs were isolated immediately by Lymphoprep density gradient centrifugation and stained directly without culture. Samples were stained and sorted in pairs, with one healthy donor and one patient per experiment, so that batch effects were minimized. The CDR3 runs 14 amino acids, cysteine and phenylalanine included. Just CDR3 DNA is preserved here, 42 bases in frame from base 1. Trimming leaves V shorter by 3 bases and J shorter by 9 bases, with the junction holding 7 bases beyond the gene matches. The germline V gene specifies SGHRS as CDR1 and YFSETQ as CDR2.

The High Capacity cDNA Reverse Transcription Kit was used to reverse transcribe all of the isolated RNA, meaning that expressed TCRB transcripts were what got sequenced. Deep immunoSEQ sequencing was performed on naive, central memory and regulatory T cell samples, with an average of roughly 3.5 million total reads per sample. Sorted cells were lysed in RLT buffer and RNA was extracted with DNase-treated RNeasy Micro or Mini kits, depending on cell number. To prevent cross-contamination, each cell subset was processed individually, whereas patient and healthy donor samples were processed jointly. The immunoSEQ multiplex PCR was used to amplify TCRB sequences from cDNA, generating 87-bp fragments that spanned the CDR3 region. Sequencing of the amplicons was done on the Illumina HiSeq platform. In the authors' own workflow: PCR bias was corrected computationally using synthetic template baselines, and reads within Hamming distance 2 were collapsed, with unmergeable singletons discarded. Reads were aligned to IMGT to assign V, D and J genes, CDR3 length, and insertions or deletions at six rearrangement sites. Clonotype counts were normalized to sorted cell number within each subset before computing true diversity and Gini coefficients with the tcR R package. The overlap coefficient, calculated on TCRB nucleotide sequences, was used to quantify repertoire sharing. Out-of-frame TCRB sequences from naive cells were analyzed to stand in for the pre-selection repertoire. This immuneACCESS table, as held by TCRdb, lists in-frame sequences with V and J called but not all clones. Of the missing ones, under half trace to an unresolved V gene in checked studies; the others have no known cause. The V and J calls and clone size were taken over from that table, and D and trimming were inferred from the DNA. The sample includes 350,000 to 450,000 clones, with less than 15% observed a single time. The top ten hold about 0.019% of the sample.

Comment on this clone: What this receptor recognizes is not known. Per-nucleotide qualities are absent, and no much larger clonotype sits a single base away.

Study-wide conclusions, independent of this receptor: PCR may preferentially amplify shorter templates, but because patient and control samples were amplified and corrected together, any resulting skew would affect both groups equally. Type 1 diabetes patients showed a moderate but significant shortening of TCRB CDR3 length in all four CD4+ subsets. At VDJ recombination sites, type 1 diabetes patients had fewer insertions and more deleted nucleotides, which implies abnormalities in thymic rearrangement. Because cDNA was sequenced instead of genomic DNA, activated cells with high expression could be over-represented, although the groups did not differ in activation or CD3 levels. The naive, central memory and regulatory TCRB repertoires appeared to resemble one another more closely among patients than among healthy donors. HLA sub-analyses involved small numbers of individuals, so any influence of HLA type on TCRB rearrangement remained unresolved.

The sequenced sample consisted of naive CD4+ T cells from blood. The sample's cell subset or site label is to be understood as: true naive CD4+ T cells. This receptor was obtained from a woman aged 18-35 years in good health. The V gene is TRBV5-1 and the J gene is TRBJ2-1, and 9 bases in between align with TRBD1. This receptor carries the CDR3 CASSSDRGGGEQFF. The DNA sequence follows: TGCGCCAGCAGCTCGGACAGGGGAGGAGGTGAGCAGTTCTTC.